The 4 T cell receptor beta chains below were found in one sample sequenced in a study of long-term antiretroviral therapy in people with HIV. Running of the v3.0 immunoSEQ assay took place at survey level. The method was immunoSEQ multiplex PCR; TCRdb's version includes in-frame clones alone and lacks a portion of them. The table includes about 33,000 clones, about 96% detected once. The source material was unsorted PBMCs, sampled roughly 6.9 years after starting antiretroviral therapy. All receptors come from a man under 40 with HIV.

The DNA for the CDR3 is TGTGCCAGCTCACCAAAGGGGACCTCTTCCTACGAGCAGTACTTC. Its protein product is CASSPKGTSSYEQYF. J is TRBJ2-7 and V is TRBV18, with D perhaps assigned TRBD1 or TRBD2 (5 bases each). The V end lost 2 bases, the J end lost 1 base, and 12 bases lay between the germline ends. CDR1 and CDR2 (germline): KGHSH, LQKENI. The CDR3 contains 15 residues.

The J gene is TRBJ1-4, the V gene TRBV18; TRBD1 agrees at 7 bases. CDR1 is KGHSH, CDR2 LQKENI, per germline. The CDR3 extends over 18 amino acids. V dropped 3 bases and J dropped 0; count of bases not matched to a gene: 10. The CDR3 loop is CASSPDRAGGATNEKLFF. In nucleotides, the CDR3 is TGTGCCAGCTCACCTGACAGGGCAGGAGGAGCAACTAATGAAAAACTGTTTTTT.

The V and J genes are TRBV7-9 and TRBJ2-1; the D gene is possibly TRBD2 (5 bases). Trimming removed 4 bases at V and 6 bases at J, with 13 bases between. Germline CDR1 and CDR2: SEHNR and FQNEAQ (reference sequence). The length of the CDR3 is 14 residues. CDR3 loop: CASSSSSAANEQFF. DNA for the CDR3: TGTGCCAGCAGCTCGAGTAGCGCGGCCAATGAGCAGTTCTTC.

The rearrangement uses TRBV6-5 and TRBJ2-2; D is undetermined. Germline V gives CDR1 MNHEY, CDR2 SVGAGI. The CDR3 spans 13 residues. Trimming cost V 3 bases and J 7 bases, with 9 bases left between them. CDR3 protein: CASSYGLGGELFF. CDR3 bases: TGTGCCAGCAGTTATGGGTTGGGCGGGGAGCTGTTTTTT.